This TCR beta chain stems from a study of blood T cell repertoires in COVID-19. Germline CDR1 is LNHDA and CDR2 is SQIVND (reference sequence). Trimming cost V 5 bases and J 4 bases, with 9 bases left between them. This CDR3 contains 12 residues. This clone was found once. Measured with immunoSEQ multiplex PCR; TCRdb has only the in-frame clones, and not every one. The sample includes fewer than 150,000 clones, 85% to 90% seen only once; the top ten take approximately 10%. Sequencing was done on a sample of peripheral blood. The genes are TRBV19 and TRBJ2-7; D possibly corresponds to TRBD1 (5 bases). The source of this sequence is a man between 50 and 59 years old with active or convalescent COVID-19. CDR3 DNA sequence: TGTGCCAGTAGTCCTGACAGATACGAGCAGTACTTC. Protein: CASSPDRYEQYF.